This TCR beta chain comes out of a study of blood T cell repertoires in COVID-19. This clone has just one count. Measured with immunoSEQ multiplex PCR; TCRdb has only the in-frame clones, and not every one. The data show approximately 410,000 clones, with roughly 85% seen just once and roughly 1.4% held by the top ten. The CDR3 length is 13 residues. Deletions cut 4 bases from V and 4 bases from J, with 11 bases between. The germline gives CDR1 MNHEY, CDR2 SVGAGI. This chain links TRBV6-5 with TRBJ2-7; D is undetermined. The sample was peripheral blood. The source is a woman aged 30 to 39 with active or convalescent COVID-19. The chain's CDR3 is CASSLGLPYEQYF. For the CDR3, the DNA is TGTGCCAGCAGTTTGGGCCTTCCTTACGAGCAGTACTTC.